This T cell receptor (beta chain) came from a study of shared clonotypes between healthy human individuals. Background on the study: Donors, aged 18 to 49, were a couple of women and a few men. CD8 memory received one plate per donor, CD8 naive two, CD4 memory three and CD4 naive three.

Naive CD8 cells were CD45RO-negative, positively selected for CCR7, excluding terminally differentiated effector memory CD45RA+ cells. For sorted subsets, approximately 0.2 ug DNA per replicate equaled 33,000 or so T cell genomes. As handled by the study authors: Filtering of immunoSEQ junctional sequences could not match full-length read filtering. Profiling relied on immunoSEQ multiplex PCR, and the TCRdb table lists in-frame clones only, not all of them. V, J and clone size derive from that table, while D and trimming were established from the DNA sequence. The table shows about 1.9 million clones, with just over 90% occurring only once. The CDR3 has 15 amino acids.

The TCR comes from a man younger than 35 in good health. Some clones in this sample may be carry-over from other donors' samples. The chain uses TRBV1 and TRBJ2-3. TRBV1 is classified as a pseudogene. Specimen: naive CD8+ T cells from PBMCs. The CDR3 region has the DNA TGCACCAGCATTCTACGACCCAACTTTACAGATACGCAGTATTTT. It is translated as CTSILRPNFTDTQYF.